Below, 30 T cell receptor beta chains from the same sample are listed, as sequenced in a study of blood T cell repertoires in COVID-19. Sequencing was performed with immunoSEQ multiplex PCR; in TCRdb, only in-frame clones are kept and a portion is missing. Of under 300,000 clones listed, about 85% were seen once; the top ten hold about an eighth. The sample was peripheral blood. These receptors were taken from a human donor in a cohort sampled during active COVID-19.

This clone was picked up a small number of times. The chain has TRBV3-1 (or the pseudogene TRBV3-2) and TRBJ1-6; tentative D call: TRBD1 (5 bases). Per the germline V gene, CDR1 is LGHDT and CDR2 is YNNKEL (reference sequence). V was trimmed by 0 bases and J by 15 bases, leaving 9 bases between them. The CDR3 spans 12 residues. The CDR3 DNA sequence: TGTGCCAGCAGCCAAGAGGCGGGGCACCTCCACTTT. Translating gives CASSQEAGHLHF.

The chain carries TRBV18 and TRBJ2-1; D possibly corresponds to TRBD2 (6 bases). Germline values: CDR1 KGHSH, CDR2 LQKENI. V lost 6 bases to trimming and J lost 9 bases, with 21 bases between them. The CDR3 consists of 15 residues. CDR3 region: CASSPGALTRGEQFF. CDR3 nucleotide sequence: TGTGCCAGCTCCCCTGGGGCCCTGACTAGGGGTGAGCAGTTCTTC. The whole variable domain, filled in from reference TRBV18 and TRBJ2-1, reads NAGVMQNPRHLVRRRGQEARLRCSPMKGHSHVYWYRQLPEEGLKFMVYLQKENIIDESGMPKERFSAEFPKEGPSILRIQQVVRGDSAAYFCASSPGALTRGEQFFGPGTRLTVL.

DNA for the CDR3: TGTGCCAGCAGCCAAGAACTAGCGGGGAATGAGCAGTTCTTC. Encoded protein: CASSQELAGNEQFF. The V gene is TRBV3-1 (or the pseudogene TRBV3-2), the J gene TRBJ2-1; 10 nucleotides agree with TRBD2. V lost 0 bases and J lost 7; bases outside the gene matches: 0. This CDR3 has 14 amino acids. Germline CDR1 and CDR2: LGHDT and YNNKEL (reference sequence).

The CDR3 protein is CASSGAYQETQYF. The CDR3 bases are TGCGCCAGCAGTGGAGCCTACCAAGAGACCCAGTACTTC. This chain connects TRBV10-2 to TRBJ2-5; D ambiguous. Trimming removed 4 bases at V and 0 bases at J, with 6 bases between. The CDR3 spans 13 residues. In germline, CDR1 is WSHSY, CDR2 SAAADI.

The CDR3 DNA follows: TGTGCCAGCTCGGGGCAGGGGGCAACCAATTCACCCCTCCACTTT. This encodes CASSGQGATNSPLHF. The chain links TRBV18 to TRBJ1-6; TRBD1 aligns across 8 bases. CDR3 length: 15 amino acids. V lost 6 bases, J lost 7 bases, and 8 bases stayed unmatched. Germline CDR1 is KGHSH and CDR2 is LQKENI.

The J gene is TRBJ2-2, the V gene TRBV18, with TRBD2 identical over 12 bases. Germline V gives CDR1 KGHSH, CDR2 LQKENI. The CDR3 covers 17 residues. With V trimmed by 3 bases and J by 4 bases, 6 bases remained unmatched. This CDR3 is CASSPLLAGGGTGELFF. The CDR3 bases are TGTGCCAGCTCACCTCTACTAGCGGGAGGCGGCACCGGGGAGCTGTTTTTT.

The chain recombines TRBV5-4 with TRBJ2-3; 8 positions agree with TRBD2. The CDR3 extends over 17 amino acids. V shed 2 bases and J 1 base; nucleotides not matched to a gene: 9. CDR1 is SGHNT, CDR2 YYREEE, per germline (reference sequence). In DNA form, the CDR3 reads TGTGCCAGCAGCTTTCTAGGGACTAGGTACGGCACAGATACGCAGTATTTT. It yields the protein CASSFLGTRYGTDTQYF.

The chain is built from TRBV25-1 and TRBJ2-7, with no clear D. This CDR3 is 15 amino acids long. V gave up 6 bases and J gave up 1 base, with 16 bases separating them. The germline CDR1 and CDR2 sequences are MGHDK and SYGVNS. Here the CDR3 reads CASSHGSLGSYEQYF. The CDR3 nucleotides read TGTGCCAGCAGCCACGGGTCCCTTGGATCCTACGAGCAGTACTTC.

This rearrangement joins TRBV25-1 to TRBJ2-1; possibly TRBD2 for D (5 bases). CDR1 is MGHDK, CDR2 SYGVNS, per germline. The CDR3 has 16 amino acids. The V and J ends lost 0 bases and 0 bases respectively, with 9 bases between them. In DNA form, the CDR3 reads TGTGCCAGCAGTGAATACAAGCGGAGCTCCTACAATGAGCAGTTCTTC. The encoded protein is CASSEYKRSSYNEQFF.

The rearrangement links TRBV7-8 to TRBJ1-3; the match to TRBD1 covers 9 bases. CDR3 length: 16 residues. Germline CDR1 is SGHVS and CDR2 is FQNEAQ. The J segment lost 4 bases and the V segment lost 5 bases, leaving 9 bases of the junction unmatched. CDR3 bases: TGTGCCAGCAGCCCACAGGGGGCGCTGGGAGGAAACACCATATATTTT. It specifies CASSPQGALGGNTIYF. Full variable domain (outside the CDR3, taken from reference TRBV7-8 and TRBJ1-3): GAGVSQSPRYKVAKRGQDVALRCDPISGHVSLFWYQQALGQGPEFLTYFQNEAQLDKSGLPSDRFFAERPEGSVSTLKIQRTQQEDSAVYLCASSPQGALGGNTIYFGEGSWLTVV.

This chain joins TRBV29-1 and TRBJ2-5, with TRBD2 as a possible D gene (7 bases). The germline V gene encodes CDR1 SQVTM and CDR2 ANQGSEA. The length of the CDR3 is 13 residues. Trimming pared 5 bases from V and 1 base from J, leaving 11 bases between. The CDR3 loop is CSVSRGGQETQYF. In nucleotides, the CDR3 is TGCAGCGTTTCTAGGGGGGGCCAAGAGACCCAGTACTTC.

The genes are TRBV2 and TRBJ1-1, with 10 bases identical to TRBD1. V dropped 4 bases and J dropped 5; count of bases not matched to a gene: 13. Germline V lookup: CDR1 SNHLY, CDR2 FYNNEI. CDR3 length: 17 amino acids. Here the CDR3 DNA reads TGTGCCAGCAGTGTTACCCAGGACAGGGGGTCGCGTACTGAAGCTTTCTTT. This sequence encodes CASSVTQDRGSRTEAFF.

This chain connects TRBV24-1 to TRBJ2-2; D is perhaps TRBD2 (5 bases). Between the trimmed V and J ends, which lost 3 bases and 8 bases, there was a span of 12 bases. The CDR3 has 14 residues. CDR1 is KGHDR, CDR2 SFDVKD, per germline. The CDR3 spells CATSDPGRGGELFF. DNA of the CDR3: TGTGCCACCAGTGATCCAGGACGGGGTGGGGAGCTGTTTTTT.

The gene calls are TRBV9 and TRBJ1-2; 11 bases map to TRBD1. Germline CDR1 is SGDLS and CDR2 is YYNGEE. J gave up 4 bases and V 2 bases, and 4 bases lay outside the gene matches. The CDR3 is made up of 15 amino acids. The CDR3, as DNA: TGTGCCAGCAGCGTGGGACAGGGGGGCGGCTATGGCTACACCTTC. Translating it yields CASSVGQGGGYGYTF.

The chain uses TRBV5-1 and TRBJ2-7; a possible D gene is TRBD2 (6 bases). Trimming removed 4 bases at V and 0 bases at J, with 17 bases between. This CDR3 spans 16 amino acids. Germline V gene sequence: CDR1 SGHRS, CDR2 YFSETQ. The chain's CDR3 is CASSHARGESSYEQYF. CDR3 nucleotides: TGCGCCAGCAGCCACGCCCGCGGGGAAAGCTCCTACGAGCAGTACTTC. Together with reference TRBV5-1 and TRBJ2-7, the CDR3 gives the full variable domain: KAGVTQTPRYLIKTRGQQVTLSCSPISGHRSVSWYQQTPGQGLQFLFEYFSETQRNKGNFPGRFSGRQFSNSRSEMNVSTLELGDSALYLCASSHARGESSYEQYFGPGTRLTVT.

The gene calls are TRBV24-1 and TRBJ2-3; no definite D call. Germline-derived CDR1 and CDR2 are KGHDR and SFDVKD. The V end was cut by 2 bases, the J end by 5 bases, with 7 bases between. The CDR3 consists of 13 residues. The CDR3 region is CATSDSTVDTQYF. The CDR3, as DNA: TGTGCCACCAGTGATTCCACTGTAGATACGCAGTATTTT.

The V gene is TRBV5-4, the J gene TRBJ2-3; 12 positions match TRBD2. Germline CDR1 is SGHNT and CDR2 is YYREEE (reference sequence). The J segment lost 5 bases and the V segment lost 4 bases, leaving 8 bases of the junction unmatched. CDR3 length equals 16 residues. CDR3 loop: CASSPSTSGSGDTQYF. In DNA form, the CDR3 reads TGTGCCAGCAGCCCCTCGACTAGCGGGAGCGGAGATACGCAGTATTTT.

The rearrangement uses TRBV6-5 and TRBJ2-3, with TRBD1 as a possible D gene (5 bases). The germline V and J ends were trimmed by 9 bases and 4 bases, with 14 bases remaining between them. Per the germline V gene, CDR1 is MNHEY and CDR2 is SVGAGI. The CDR3 length is 13 residues. The CDR3 bases are TGTGCCAGGGGCCTAGTCAGGGCAGATACGCAGTATTTT. It specifies CARGLVRADTQYF.

The chain is built from TRBV10-3 and TRBJ2-4, with D tentatively TRBD1 (6 bases). Germline values: CDR1 ENHRY, CDR2 SYGVKD. The V gene lost 2 bases and the J gene lost 2 bases, with 13 bases spanning the gap. The CDR3 is made up of 16 amino acids. The CDR3 bases are TGTGCCATCAGTGAGCTCGCCCGGGACACCAAAAACATTCAGTACTTC. This gives the protein CAISELARDTKNIQYF.

The chain combines TRBV5-1 with TRBJ2-3; 7 bases are shared with TRBD1. Germline V gene lookup returns CDR1 SGHRS and CDR2 YFSETQ. This CDR3 contains 14 residues. V shed 2 bases, J shed 2 bases, and the junction held 2 bases outside the gene matches. This CDR3 reads CASSFGQVTDTQYF. CDR3 DNA sequence: TGCGCCAGCAGCTTTGGACAGGTCACAGATACGCAGTATTTT.

This chain joins TRBV24-1 and TRBJ1-2; D is perhaps TRBD1 (5 bases). V lost 4 bases and J lost 8, with 13 bases in between. Germline CDR1 is KGHDR and CDR2 is SFDVKD. CDR3 length: 13 residues. CDR3 in DNA: TGTGCCACCAGTGAACGACAGCGGGGCGGCTACACCTTC. This codes for CATSERQRGGYTF.

The chain recombines TRBV7-8 with TRBJ2-7, with D possibly matching TRBD2 (6 bases). This CDR3 spans 14 amino acids. V shed 3 bases and J shed 7 bases, with 16 bases lying between them. The germline gives CDR1 SGHVS, CDR2 FQNEAQ. In nucleotides, the CDR3 is TGTGCCAGCAGCTTCGGCGGACGCCGGGGGGAGCAGTACTTC. It specifies CASSFGGRRGEQYF. Based on the CDR3 plus reference TRBV7-8 and TRBJ2-7, the full variable domain is GAGVSQSPRYKVAKRGQDVALRCDPISGHVSLFWYQQALGQGPEFLTYFQNEAQLDKSGLPSDRFFAERPEGSVSTLKIQRTQQEDSAVYLCASSFGGRRGEQYFGPGTRLTVT.

The V and J genes are TRBV5-6 and TRBJ1-5; no reliable D call. Germline assignment: CDR1 SGHDT and CDR2 YYEEEE. V was clipped by 1 base and J by 4 bases, with 12 bases between them. The CDR3 loop spans 15 amino acids. The CDR3 sequence: CASSLRWQRNQPQHF. Here the CDR3 DNA reads TGTGCCAGCAGCTTGCGGTGGCAGAGGAATCAGCCCCAGCATTTT.

This clone was picked up one time. V usage is TRBV2 and J usage is TRBJ2-3; 8 bases are shared with TRBD1. CDR3 length equals 12 residues. V lost 7 bases, J lost 4 bases, and 1 base stayed unmatched. From germline, CDR1 is SNHLY and CDR2 FYNNEI. CDR3 in DNA: TGTGCCAGCAAGGGACAGGCAGATACGCAGTATTTT. Translated: CASKGQADTQYF.

The rearrangement joins TRBV6-2 or TRBV6-3 to TRBJ2-1; maybe TRBD2 (5 bases). The CDR3 extends over 14 amino acids. V gave up 6 bases and J gave up 5 bases, with 14 bases separating them. Germline V CDR1 and CDR2: MNHEY, SVGEGT. CDR3 DNA: TGTGCCAGCAGCCCGGTAGCGATTAACAATGAGCAGTTCTTC. It codes for CASSPVAINNEQFF.

The table lists this clone with a few counts. This chain links TRBV14 with TRBJ2-1; no firm D call. This CDR3 region has 14 residues. Trimming removed 2 bases at V and 10 bases at J, with 15 bases between. Germline CDR1 and CDR2: SGHDN and FVKESK. For the CDR3, the DNA is TGTGCCAGCAGCCAATCTGCTATTGTCGGGGAGCAGTTCTTC. Protein product: CASSQSAIVGEQFF.

The sample holds one count of this clone. At one of its ends the junction is not consistent with the germline gene, which may arise from a read error. V is TRBV7-7 and J is TRBJ2-2; D gene uncertain. CDR1 SSHAT and CDR2 FNYEAQ come from the germline V gene (reference sequence). CDR3 length equals 12 residues. CDR3 DNA sequence: TGTGCTAGCAGCTTACTTGCCGGGGAGCTGTTTTTT. Translation: CASSLLAGELFF.

The chain combines TRBV4-1 with TRBJ2-1, with TRBD2 matching over 13 bases. Looked up from germline, CDR1 is MGHRA and CDR2 is YSYEKL. The V gene end was trimmed by 3 bases and the J gene end by 4 bases; junction bases not matched to a gene: 18. The CDR3 sequence is 21 residues long. CDR3 residues: CASSHGAPGLAGLRAYNEQFF. Written as DNA, the CDR3 is TGCGCCAGCAGCCACGGGGCCCCGGGACTAGCGGGATTGAGGGCGTACAATGAGCAGTTCTTC.

The rearrangement joins TRBV30 to TRBJ2-3, with unresolved D. V gave up 0 bases and J gave up 0 bases, with 10 bases separating them. The length of the CDR3 is 15 residues. CDR1 GTSNPN and CDR2 SVGIG come from the germline V gene (reference sequence). The CDR3 bases are TGTGCCTGGAGTGTCGGCGGTTTTAGCACAGATACGCAGTATTTT. It yields the protein CAWSVGGFSTDTQYF.

V is TRBV4-1 and J is TRBJ1-2, with D perhaps matching TRBD1 (5 bases). From germline, CDR1 is MGHRA and CDR2 YSYEKL. With 0 bases removed from V and 0 bases from J, the gap between germline ends came to 8 bases. The CDR3 contains 15 residues. This CDR3 is CASSQDAGTNYGYTF. The DNA of the CDR3 is TGCGCCAGCAGCCAAGATGCAGGGACTAACTATGGCTACACCTTC.